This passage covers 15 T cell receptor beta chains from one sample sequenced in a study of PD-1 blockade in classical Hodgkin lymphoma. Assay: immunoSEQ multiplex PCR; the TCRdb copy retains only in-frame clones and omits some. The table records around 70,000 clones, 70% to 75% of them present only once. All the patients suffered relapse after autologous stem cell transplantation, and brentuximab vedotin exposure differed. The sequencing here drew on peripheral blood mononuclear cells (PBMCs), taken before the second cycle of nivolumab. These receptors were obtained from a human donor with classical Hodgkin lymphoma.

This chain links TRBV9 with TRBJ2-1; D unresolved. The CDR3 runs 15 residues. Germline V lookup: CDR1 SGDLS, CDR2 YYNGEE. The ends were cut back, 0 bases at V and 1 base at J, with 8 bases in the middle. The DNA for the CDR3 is TGTGCCAGCAGCGTAGGCCCCTTATCCTACAATGAGCAGTTCTTC. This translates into CASSVGPLSYNEQFF.

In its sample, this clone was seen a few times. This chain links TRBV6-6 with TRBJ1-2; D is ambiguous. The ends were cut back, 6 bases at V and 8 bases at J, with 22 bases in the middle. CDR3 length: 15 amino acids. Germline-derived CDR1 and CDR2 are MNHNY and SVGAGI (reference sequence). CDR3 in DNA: TGTGCCAGCAGCCCACTTGGGGTATATGGGGTCGGCTACACCTTC. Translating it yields CASSPLGVYGVGYTF.

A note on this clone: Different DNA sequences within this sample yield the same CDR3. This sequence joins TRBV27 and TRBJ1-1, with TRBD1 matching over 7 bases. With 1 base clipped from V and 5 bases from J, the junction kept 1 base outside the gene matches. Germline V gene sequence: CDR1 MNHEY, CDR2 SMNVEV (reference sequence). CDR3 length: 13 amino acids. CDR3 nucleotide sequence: TGTGCCAGCAGTTTATACAGGGGAACTGAAGCTTTCTTT. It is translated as CASSLYRGTEAFF.

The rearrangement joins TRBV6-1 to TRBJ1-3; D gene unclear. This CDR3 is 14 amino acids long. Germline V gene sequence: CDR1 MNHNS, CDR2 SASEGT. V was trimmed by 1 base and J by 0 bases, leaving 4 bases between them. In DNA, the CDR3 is TGTGCCAGCAGTGAAGTGAGCTCTGGAAACACCATATATTTT. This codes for CASSEVSSGNTIYF.

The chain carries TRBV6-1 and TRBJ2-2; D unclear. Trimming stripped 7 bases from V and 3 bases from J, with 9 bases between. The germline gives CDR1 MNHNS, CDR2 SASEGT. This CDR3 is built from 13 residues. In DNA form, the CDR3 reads TGTGCCAGCACCCTCTCATACACCGGGGAGCTGTTTTTT. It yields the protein CASTLSYTGELFF.

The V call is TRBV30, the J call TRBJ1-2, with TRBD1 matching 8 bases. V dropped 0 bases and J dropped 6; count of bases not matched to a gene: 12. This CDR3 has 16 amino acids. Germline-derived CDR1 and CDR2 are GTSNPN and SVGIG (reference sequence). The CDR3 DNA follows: TGTGCCTGGAGTGTACCGAGACAGGGGTTTTTCCATGGCTACACCTTC. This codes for CAWSVPRQGFFHGYTF.

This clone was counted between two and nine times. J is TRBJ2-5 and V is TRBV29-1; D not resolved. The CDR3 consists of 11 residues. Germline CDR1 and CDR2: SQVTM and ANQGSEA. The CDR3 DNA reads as TGCACCTTTAGGACGGAGGAGACCCAGTACTTC. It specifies CTFRTEETQYF.

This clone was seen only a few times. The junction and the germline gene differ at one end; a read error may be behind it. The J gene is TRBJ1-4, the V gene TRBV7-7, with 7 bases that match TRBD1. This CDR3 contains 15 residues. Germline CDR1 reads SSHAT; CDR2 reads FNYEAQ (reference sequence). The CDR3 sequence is CASSETGDGNEKLFF. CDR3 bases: TGTGCTAGCAGCGAAACAGGGGACGGCAATGAAAAACTGTTTTTT.

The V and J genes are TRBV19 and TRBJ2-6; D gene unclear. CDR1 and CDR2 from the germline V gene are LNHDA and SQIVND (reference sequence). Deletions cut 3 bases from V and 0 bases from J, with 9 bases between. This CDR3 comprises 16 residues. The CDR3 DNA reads TGTGCCAGTAGTATCCAACAGCTCTCTGGGGCCAACGTCCTGACTTTC. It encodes CASSIQQLSGANVLTF.

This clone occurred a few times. The CDR3 is CASSPPNTGGYTF. DNA for the CDR3: TGTGCCAGCTCACCGCCGAATACTGGGGGCTACACCTTC. The genes are TRBV18 and TRBJ1-2; unclear D gene. V gave up 3 bases and J gave up 8 bases, with 13 bases separating them. The CDR3 runs to 13 residues. From germline, CDR1 is KGHSH and CDR2 LQKENI.

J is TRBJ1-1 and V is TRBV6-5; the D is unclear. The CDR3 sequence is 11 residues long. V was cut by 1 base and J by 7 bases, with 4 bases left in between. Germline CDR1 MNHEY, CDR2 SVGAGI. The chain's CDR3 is CASSYWGEAFF. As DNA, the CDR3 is TGTGCCAGCAGTTACTGGGGTGAAGCTTTCTTT.

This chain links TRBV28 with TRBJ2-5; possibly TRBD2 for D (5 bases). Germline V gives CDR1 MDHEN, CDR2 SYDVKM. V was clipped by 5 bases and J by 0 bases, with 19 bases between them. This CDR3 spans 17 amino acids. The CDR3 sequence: CASSPPAAVMYQETQYF. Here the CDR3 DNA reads TGTGCCAGCAGTCCCCCAGCAGCGGTGATGTACCAAGAGACCCAGTACTTC.

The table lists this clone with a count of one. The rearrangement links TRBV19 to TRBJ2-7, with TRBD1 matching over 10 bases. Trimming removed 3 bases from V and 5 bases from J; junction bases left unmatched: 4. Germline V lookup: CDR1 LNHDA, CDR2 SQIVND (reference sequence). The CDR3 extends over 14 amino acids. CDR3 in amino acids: CASSMMGQGNEQYF. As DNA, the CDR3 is TGTGCCAGTAGTATGATGGGACAGGGGAACGAGCAGTACTTC.

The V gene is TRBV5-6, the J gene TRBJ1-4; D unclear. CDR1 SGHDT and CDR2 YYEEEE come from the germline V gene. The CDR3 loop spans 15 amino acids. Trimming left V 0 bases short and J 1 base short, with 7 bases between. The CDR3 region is CASSLASLTNEKLFF. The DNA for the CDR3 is TGTGCCAGCAGCTTGGCCTCCTTAACTAATGAAAAACTGTTTTTT.

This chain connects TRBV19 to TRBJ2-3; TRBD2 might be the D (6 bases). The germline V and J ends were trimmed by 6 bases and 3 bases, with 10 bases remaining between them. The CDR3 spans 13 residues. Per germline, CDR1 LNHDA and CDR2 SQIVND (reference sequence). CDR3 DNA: TGTGCCAGTAGCCGGGGGAGGACAGATACGCAGTATTTT. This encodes CASSRGRTDTQYF. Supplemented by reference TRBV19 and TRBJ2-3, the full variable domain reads DGGITQSPKYLFRKEGQNVTLSCEQNLNHDAMYWYRQDPGQGLRLIYYSQIVNDFQKGDIAEGYSVSREKKESFPLTVTSAQKNPTAFYLCASSRGRTDTQYFGPGTRLTVL.